This T cell receptor (beta chain) was obtained from a study of cytomegalovirus exposure and HLA in healthy donors. Study-wide results and caveats: Fewer N-insertions than the 666-donor mean were reportedly shown by an Asian-associated ancestry cluster in a later analysis. Segments of the TCR beta V type were, in most cases, productive about 90% or about 30% of the time in an earlier analysis. Investigators reported 150 to 200 TCR beta chains as tied to cytomegalovirus. The classifier, whose performance was assessed in both the original and validation cohorts, reportedly diagnosed cytomegalovirus status with high specificity and sensitivity.

The CDR3 is 16 amino acids. CDR1 is SNHLY, CDR2 FYNNEI, per germline. V lost 3 bases and J lost 4, with 18 bases in between. Comments on this clone: Its cognate antigen is unknown.

With 60 Vbeta and 13 Jbeta primers, the PCR was carried out. The method was immunoSEQ multiplex PCR; TCRdb's version includes in-frame clones alone and lacks a portion of them. The sample carries 250,000 to 350,000 clones, 86% recorded once. The sample consisted of PBMCs. The chain carries TRBV2 and TRBJ2-5; tentative D call: TRBD1 (6 bases). The TCR originated in a man aged 35 to 55 in good health and CMV-seropositive. The CDR3 spells CASSDMGHPLGETQYF. The CDR3 nucleotides read TGTGCCAGCAGTGATATGGGACACCCTCTAGGAGAGACCCAGTACTTC.